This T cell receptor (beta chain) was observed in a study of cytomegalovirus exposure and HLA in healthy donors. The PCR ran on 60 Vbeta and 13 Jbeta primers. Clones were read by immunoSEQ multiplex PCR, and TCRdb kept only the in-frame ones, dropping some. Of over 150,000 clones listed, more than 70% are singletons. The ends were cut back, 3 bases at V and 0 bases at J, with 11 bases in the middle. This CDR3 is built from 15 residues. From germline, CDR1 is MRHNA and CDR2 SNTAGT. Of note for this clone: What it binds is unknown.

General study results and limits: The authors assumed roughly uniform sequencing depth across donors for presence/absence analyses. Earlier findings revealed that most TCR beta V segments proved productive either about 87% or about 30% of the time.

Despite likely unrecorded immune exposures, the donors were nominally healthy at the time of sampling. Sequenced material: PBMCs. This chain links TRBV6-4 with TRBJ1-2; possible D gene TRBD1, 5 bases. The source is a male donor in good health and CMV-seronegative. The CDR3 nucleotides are TGTGCCAGCAGTGAGTCGACAGCGACTAACTATGGCTACACCTTC. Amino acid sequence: CASSESTATNYGYTF.